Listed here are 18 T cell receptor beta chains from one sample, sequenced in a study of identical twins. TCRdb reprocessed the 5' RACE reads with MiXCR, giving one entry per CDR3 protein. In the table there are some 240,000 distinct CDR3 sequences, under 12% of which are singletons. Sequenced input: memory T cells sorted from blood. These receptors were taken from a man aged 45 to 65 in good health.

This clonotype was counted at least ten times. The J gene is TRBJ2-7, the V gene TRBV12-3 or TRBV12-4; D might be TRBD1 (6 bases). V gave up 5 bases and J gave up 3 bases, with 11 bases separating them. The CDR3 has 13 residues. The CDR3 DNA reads TGTGCCAGCAGTCCCGGGACAAACTACGAGCAGTACTTC. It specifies CASSPGTNYEQYF.

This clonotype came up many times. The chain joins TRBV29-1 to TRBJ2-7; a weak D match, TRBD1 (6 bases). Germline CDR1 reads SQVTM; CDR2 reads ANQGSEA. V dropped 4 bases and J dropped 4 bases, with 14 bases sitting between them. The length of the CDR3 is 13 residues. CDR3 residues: CSVAITQGYEQYF. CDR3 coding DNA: TGCAGCGTTGCAATAACTCAGGGGTACGAGCAGTACTTC.

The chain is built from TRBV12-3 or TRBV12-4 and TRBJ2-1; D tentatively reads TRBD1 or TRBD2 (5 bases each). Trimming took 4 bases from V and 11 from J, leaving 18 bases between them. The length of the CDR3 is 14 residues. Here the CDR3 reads CASSSTSGTPKQFF. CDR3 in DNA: TGTGCCAGCAGTTCCACCTCCGGGACGCCAAAGCAGTTCTTC.

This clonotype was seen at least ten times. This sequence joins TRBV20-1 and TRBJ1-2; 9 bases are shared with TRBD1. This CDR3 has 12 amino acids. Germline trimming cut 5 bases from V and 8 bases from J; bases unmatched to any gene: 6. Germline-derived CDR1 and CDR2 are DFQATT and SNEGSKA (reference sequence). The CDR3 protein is CSARTGGRGYTF. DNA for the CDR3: TGCAGTGCTCGCACAGGGGGCCGGGGCTACACCTTC.

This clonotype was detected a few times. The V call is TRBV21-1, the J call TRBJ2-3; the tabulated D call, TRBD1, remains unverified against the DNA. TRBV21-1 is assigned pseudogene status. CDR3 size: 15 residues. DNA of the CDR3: TGTGCCAGCAGCAATTGTCACAGGGAGGCAGATACGCAGTATTTT. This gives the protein CASSNCHREADTQYF.

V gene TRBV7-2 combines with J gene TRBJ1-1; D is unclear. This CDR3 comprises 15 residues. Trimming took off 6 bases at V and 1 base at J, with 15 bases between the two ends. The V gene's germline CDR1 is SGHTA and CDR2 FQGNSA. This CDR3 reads CASRQNSRQNTEAFF. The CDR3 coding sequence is TGTGCCAGCAGGCAAAACTCCAGACAGAACACTGAAGCTTTCTTT.

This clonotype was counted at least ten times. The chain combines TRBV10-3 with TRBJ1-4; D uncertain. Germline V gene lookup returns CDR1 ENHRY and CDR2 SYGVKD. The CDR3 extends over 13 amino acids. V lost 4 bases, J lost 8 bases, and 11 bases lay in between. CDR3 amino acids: CAISVVAEEKLFF. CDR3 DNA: TGTGCCATCAGTGTGGTAGCTGAAGAAAAACTGTTTTTT.

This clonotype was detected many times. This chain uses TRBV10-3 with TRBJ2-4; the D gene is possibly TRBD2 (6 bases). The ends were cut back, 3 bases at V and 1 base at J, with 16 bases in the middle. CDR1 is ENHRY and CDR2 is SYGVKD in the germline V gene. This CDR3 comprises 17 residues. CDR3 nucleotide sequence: TGTGCCATCAGTGAACTGGCGCAAGGGAGGGCCAAAAACATTCAGTACTTC. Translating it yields CAISELAQGRAKNIQYF.

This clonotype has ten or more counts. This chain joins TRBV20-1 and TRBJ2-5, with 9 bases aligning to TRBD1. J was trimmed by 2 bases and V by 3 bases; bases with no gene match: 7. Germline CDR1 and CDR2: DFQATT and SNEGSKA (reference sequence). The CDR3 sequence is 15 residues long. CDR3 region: CSARGTGKEQETQYF. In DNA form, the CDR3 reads TGCAGTGCTAGGGGGACAGGGAAAGAACAAGAGACCCAGTACTTC.

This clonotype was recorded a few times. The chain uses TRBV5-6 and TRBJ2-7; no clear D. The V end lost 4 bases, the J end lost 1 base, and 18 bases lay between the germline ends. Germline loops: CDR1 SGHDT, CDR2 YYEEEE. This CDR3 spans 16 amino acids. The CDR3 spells CASSPEWASTSYEQYF. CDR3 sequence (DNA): TGTGCCAGCAGCCCTGAGTGGGCGTCAACATCCTACGAGCAGTACTTC.

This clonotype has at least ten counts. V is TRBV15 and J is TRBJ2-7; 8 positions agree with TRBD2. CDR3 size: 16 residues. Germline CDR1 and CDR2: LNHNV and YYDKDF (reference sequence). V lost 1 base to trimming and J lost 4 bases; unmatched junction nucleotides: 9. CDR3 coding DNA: TGTGCCACCAGCAGAGGGGGACTAGGAGGATATTACGAGCAGTACTTC. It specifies CATSRGGLGGYYEQYF.

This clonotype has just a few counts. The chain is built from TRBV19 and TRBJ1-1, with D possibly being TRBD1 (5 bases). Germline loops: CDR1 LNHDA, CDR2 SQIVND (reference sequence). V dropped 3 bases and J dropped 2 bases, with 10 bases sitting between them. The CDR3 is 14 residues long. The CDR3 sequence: CASSMGRSNTEAFF. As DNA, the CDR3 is TGTGCCAGTAGTATGGGGCGGAGTAACACTGAAGCTTTCTTT.

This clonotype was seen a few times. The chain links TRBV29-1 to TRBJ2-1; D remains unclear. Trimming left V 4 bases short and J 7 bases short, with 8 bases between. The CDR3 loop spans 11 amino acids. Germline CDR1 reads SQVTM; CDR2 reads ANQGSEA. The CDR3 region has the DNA TGCAGCGTTGGATTGGAGAATGAGCAGTTCTTC. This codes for CSVGLENEQFF.

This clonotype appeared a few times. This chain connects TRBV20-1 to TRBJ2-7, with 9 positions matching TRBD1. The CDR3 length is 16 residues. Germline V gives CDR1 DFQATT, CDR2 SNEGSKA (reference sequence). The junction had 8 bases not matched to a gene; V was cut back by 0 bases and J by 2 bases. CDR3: CSARDPGQGLPYEQYF. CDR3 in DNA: TGCAGTGCTAGAGATCCAGGACAGGGGCTCCCCTACGAGCAGTACTTC.

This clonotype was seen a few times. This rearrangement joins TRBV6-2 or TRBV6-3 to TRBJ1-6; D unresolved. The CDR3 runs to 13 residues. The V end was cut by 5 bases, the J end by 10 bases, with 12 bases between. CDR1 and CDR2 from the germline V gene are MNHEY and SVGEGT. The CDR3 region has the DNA TGTGCCAGCAGTCCGATTATCGGATCACCCCTCCACTTT. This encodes CASSPIIGSPLHF.

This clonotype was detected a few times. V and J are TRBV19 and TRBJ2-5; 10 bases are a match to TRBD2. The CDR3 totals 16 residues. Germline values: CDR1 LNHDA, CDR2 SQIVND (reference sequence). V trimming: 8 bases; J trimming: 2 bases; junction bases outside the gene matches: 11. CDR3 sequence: CASCRASGSGQETQYF. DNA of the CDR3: TGTGCCAGTTGCCGGGCTAGCGGGAGCGGGCAAGAGACCCAGTACTTC.

CDR3 residues: CSAGRTEDLPNYGYTF. CDR3 DNA: TGCAGTGCTGGTAGGACAGAAGATCTACCTAACTATGGCTACACCTTC. The chain joins TRBV20-1 to TRBJ1-2; D might be TRBD1 (6 bases). The CDR3 contains 16 residues. CDR1 and CDR2 from the germline V gene are DFQATT and SNEGSKA (reference sequence). The germline V and J ends were trimmed by 5 bases and 0 bases, with 19 bases remaining between them.

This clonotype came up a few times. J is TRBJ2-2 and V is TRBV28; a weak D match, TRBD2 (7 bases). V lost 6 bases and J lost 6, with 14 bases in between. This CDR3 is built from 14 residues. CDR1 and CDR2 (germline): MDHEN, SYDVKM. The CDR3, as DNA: TGTGCCAGCAGCCTGGCGGGGGCGTCCGGGGAGCTGTTTTTT. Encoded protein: CASSLAGASGELFF.